This T cell receptor (beta chain) stems from a study of shared clonotypes between healthy human individuals. Overall study findings and caveats: Incompleteness in sorted-subset sequencing, despite large depth, was shown by rarefaction.

As regards this clone: The antigen remains unidentified. A read error may explain this, as a much larger clone is one base away.

Clones were read by immunoSEQ multiplex PCR, and TCRdb kept only the in-frame ones, dropping some. The profile shows about 960,000 clones, 70% to 85% of them singletons. The CDR3 runs 13 residues. Germline CDR1 reads SNHLY; CDR2 reads FYNNEI. The V gene lost 7 bases and the J gene lost 3 bases, with 12 bases spanning the gap. The sequence derives from a man aged 18 to 35 in good health. This chain links TRBV2 with TRBJ1-1, with TRBD1 as a possible D gene (5 bases). The specimen was memory CD4+ T cells sorted from blood. Subset noted: CD45RA-negative fraction. Written as DNA, the CDR3 is TGTGCCAGCATTTGGGACGGGCACACTGAAGCTTTCTTT. Residues: CASIWDGHTEAFF.